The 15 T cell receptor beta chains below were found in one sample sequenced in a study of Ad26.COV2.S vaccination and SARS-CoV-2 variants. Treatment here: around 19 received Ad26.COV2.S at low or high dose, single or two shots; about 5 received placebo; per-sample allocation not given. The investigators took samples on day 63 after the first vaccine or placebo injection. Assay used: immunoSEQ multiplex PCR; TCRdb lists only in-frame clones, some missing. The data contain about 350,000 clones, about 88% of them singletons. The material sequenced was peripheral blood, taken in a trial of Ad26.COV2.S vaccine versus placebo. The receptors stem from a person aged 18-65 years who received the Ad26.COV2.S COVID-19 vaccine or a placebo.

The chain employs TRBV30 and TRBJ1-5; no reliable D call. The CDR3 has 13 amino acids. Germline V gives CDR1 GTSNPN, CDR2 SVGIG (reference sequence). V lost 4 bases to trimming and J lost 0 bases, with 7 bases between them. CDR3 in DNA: TGTGCCTGGACGGGTAATAGCAATCAGCCCCAGCATTTT. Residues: CAWTGNSNQPQHF.

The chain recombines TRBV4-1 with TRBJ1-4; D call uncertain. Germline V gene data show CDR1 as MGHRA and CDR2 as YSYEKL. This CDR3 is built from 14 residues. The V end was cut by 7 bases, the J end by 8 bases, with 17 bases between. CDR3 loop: CASTREGGREKLFF. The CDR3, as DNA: TGCGCCAGCACCCGGGAGGGAGGTCGCGAAAAACTGTTTTTT.

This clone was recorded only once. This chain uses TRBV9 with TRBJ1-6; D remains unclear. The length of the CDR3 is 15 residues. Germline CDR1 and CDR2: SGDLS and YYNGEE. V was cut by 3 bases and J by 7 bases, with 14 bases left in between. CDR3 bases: TGTGCCAGCAGCGGTAATATGGCGGGGAATTCACCCCTCCACTTT. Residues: CASSGNMAGNSPLHF.

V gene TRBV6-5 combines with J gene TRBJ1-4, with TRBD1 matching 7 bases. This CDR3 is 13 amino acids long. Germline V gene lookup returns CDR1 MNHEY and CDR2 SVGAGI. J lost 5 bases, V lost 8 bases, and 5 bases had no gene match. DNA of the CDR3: TGTGCCAGCCACACAGGGGAGAATGAAAAACTGTTTTTT. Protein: CASHTGENEKLFF.

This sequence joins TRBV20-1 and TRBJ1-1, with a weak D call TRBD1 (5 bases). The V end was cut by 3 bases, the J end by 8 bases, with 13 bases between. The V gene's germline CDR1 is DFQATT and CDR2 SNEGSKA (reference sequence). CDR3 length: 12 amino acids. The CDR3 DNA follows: TGCAGTGCTAGTGGGGGAGACCCCGAAGCTTTCTTT. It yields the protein CSASGGDPEAFF.

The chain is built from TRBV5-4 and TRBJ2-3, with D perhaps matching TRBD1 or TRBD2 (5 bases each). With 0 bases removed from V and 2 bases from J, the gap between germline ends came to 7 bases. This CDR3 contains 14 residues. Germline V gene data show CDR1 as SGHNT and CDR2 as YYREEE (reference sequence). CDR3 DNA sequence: TGTGCCAGCAGCTTGGTGGGACCCACAGATACGCAGTATTTT. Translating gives CASSLVGPTDTQYF.

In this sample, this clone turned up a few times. The CDR3 is CASRVSGRSSYNEQFF. CDR3 DNA: TGTGCCAGCAGGGTTAGCGGGAGGAGCTCCTACAATGAGCAGTTCTTC. This rearrangement joins TRBV27 to TRBJ2-1; 10 bases are a match to TRBD2. Trimming at V came to 6 bases and at J to 0 bases, leaving 5 bases not matched to a gene. Germline assignment: CDR1 MNHEY and CDR2 SMNVEV (reference sequence). The CDR3 covers 16 residues.

As DNA, the CDR3 is TGTGCCAGCAGCTTAACCGGGGCGAACACCGGGGAGCTGTTTTTT. Translation: CASSLTGANTGELFF. V usage is TRBV7-3 and J usage is TRBJ2-2; possibly TRBD2 for D (5 bases). This CDR3 spans 15 amino acids. In germline, CDR1 is SGHTA, CDR2 FQGTGA. V gave up 0 bases and J gave up 0 bases, with 5 bases separating them. Together with reference TRBV7-3 and TRBJ2-2, the CDR3 gives the full variable domain: GAGVSQTPSNKVTEKGKYVELRCDPISGHTALYWYRQSLGQGPEFLIYFQGTGAADDSGLPNDRFFAVRPEGSVSTLKIQRTERGDSAVYLCASSLTGANTGELFFGEGSRLTVL.

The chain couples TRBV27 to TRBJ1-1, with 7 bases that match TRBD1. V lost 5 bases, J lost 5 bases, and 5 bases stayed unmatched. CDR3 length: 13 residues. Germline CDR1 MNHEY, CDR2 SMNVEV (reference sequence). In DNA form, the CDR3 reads TGTGCCAGCAGTCTGACAGGGTGGACTGAAGCTTTCTTT. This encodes CASSLTGWTEAFF.

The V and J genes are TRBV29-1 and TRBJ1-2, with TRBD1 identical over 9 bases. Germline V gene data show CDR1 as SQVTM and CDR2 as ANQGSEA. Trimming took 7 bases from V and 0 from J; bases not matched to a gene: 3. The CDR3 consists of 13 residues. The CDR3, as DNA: TGCAGCGCCAGACAGGGGGCTAACTATGGCTACACCTTC. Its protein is CSARQGANYGYTF.

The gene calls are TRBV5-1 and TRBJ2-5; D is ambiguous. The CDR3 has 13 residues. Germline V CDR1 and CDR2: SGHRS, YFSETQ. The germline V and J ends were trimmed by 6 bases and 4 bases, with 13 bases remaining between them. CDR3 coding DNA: TGCGCCAGCACGCCTCATACTCGAGAGACCCAGTACTTC. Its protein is CASTPHTRETQYF. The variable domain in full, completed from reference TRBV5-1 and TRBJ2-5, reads KAGVTQTPRYLIKTRGQQVTLSCSPISGHRSVSWYQQTPGQGLQFLFEYFSETQRNKGNFPGRFSGRQFSNSRSEMNVSTLELGDSALYLCASTPHTRETQYFGPGTRLLVL.

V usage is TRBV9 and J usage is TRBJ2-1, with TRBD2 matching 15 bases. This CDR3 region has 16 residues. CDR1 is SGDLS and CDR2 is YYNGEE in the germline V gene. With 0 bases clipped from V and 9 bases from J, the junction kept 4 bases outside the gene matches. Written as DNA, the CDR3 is TGTGCCAGCAGCGTAGGGACTAGCGGGGGGGCGGCTGAGCAGTTCTTC. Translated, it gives CASSVGTSGGAAEQFF. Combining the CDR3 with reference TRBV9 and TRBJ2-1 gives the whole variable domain DSGVTQTPKHLITATGQRVTLRCSPRSGDLSVYWYQQSLDQGLQFLIQYYNGEERAKGNILERFSAQQFPDLHSELNLSSLELGDSALYFCASSVGTSGGAAEQFFGPGTRLTVL.

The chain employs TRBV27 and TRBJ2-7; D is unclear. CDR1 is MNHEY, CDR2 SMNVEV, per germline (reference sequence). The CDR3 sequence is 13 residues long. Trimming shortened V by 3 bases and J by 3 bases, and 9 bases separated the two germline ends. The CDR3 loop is CASSFSQRYEQYF. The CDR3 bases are TGTGCCAGCAGTTTTAGCCAGCGCTACGAGCAGTACTTC.

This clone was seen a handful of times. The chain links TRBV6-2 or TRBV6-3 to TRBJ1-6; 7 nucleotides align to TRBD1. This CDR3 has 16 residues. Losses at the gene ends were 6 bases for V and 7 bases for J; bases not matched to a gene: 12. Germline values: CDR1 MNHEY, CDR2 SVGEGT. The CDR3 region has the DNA TGTGCCAGCAGCCAAGGGACAGCTCTTGGGAATTCACCCCTCCACTTT. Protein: CASSQGTALGNSPLHF.

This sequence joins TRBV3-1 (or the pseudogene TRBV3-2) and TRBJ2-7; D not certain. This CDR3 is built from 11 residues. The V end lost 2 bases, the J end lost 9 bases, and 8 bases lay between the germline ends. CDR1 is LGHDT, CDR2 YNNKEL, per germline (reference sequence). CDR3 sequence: CASSQTGGQYF. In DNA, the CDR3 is TGTGCCAGCAGCCAAACGGGCGGGCAGTACTTC.